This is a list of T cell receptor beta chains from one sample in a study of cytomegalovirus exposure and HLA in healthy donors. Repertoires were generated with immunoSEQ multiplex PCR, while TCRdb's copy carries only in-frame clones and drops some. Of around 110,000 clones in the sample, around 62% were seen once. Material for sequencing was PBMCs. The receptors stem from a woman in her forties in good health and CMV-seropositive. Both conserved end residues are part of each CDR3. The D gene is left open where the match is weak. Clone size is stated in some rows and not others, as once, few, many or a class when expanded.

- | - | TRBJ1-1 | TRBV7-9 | TGTGCCATAGCCCTCGGAGGGCTAGGGGACACTGAAGCTTTCTTT | CAIALGGLGDTEAFF
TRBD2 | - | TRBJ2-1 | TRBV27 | TGTGCCAGTAACTATTTAGCGGGTGGGGCCAATGAGCAGTTCTTC | CASNYLAGGANEQFF
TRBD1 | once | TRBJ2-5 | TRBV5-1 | TGCGCCAGCACGACAGGGACCCAAGAGACCCAGTACTTC | CASTTGTQETQYF
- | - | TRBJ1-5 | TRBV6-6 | TGTGCCAGCAGGTCGACTCAGGGGCAACATCAGCCCCAGCATTTT | CASRSTQGQHQPQHF
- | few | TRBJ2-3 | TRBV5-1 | TGCGCCAGCAGCTTGGGCGCTCACTTCACAGATACGCAGTATTTT | CASSLGAHFTDTQYF
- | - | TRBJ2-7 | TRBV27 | TGTGCCAGCAGTAAGACTAGGACCCCTGGTGACTACGAGCAGTACTTC | CASSKTRTPGDYEQYF
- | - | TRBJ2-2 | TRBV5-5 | TGTGCCAGCAGCTTCGGGGGGCTCGGGGAGCTGTTTTTT | CASSFGGLGELFF
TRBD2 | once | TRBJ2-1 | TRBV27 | TGTGCCAGCAGGAGCGGGAGGTTCGGTGAGCAGTTCTTC | CASRSGRFGEQFF
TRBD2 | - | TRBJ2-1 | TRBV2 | TGTGCCAGCAGTGGTTTACCCGTTTCTAGCGGGAGGGCCCGCTCCTACAATGAGCAGTTCTTC | CASSGLPVSSGRARSYNEQFF
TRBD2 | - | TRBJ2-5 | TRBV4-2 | TGTGCCAGCAGCCCAACACGGGTGACTAGCGGGAGGGGGGATCAAGAGACCCAGTACTTC | CASSPTRVTSGRGDQETQYF
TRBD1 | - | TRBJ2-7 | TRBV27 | TGTGCCAGCAGTTTAAGTTTGGGAGACAGGGCCTACGAGCAGTACTTC | CASSLSLGDRAYEQYF
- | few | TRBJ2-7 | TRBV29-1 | TGCAGCGTTGAACTTGGAGCGTCCTACGAGCAGTACTTC | CSVELGASYEQYF
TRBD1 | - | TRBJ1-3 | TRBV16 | TGTGCCAGCAGCCACATACAGGGGAGCCGAAACACCATATATTTT | CASSHIQGSRNTIYF
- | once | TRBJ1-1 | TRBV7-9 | TGTGCCGGCACGACATCGAACACTGAAGCTTTCTTT | CAGTTSNTEAFF
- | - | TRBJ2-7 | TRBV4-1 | TGCGCCAGCAGCCAAGATGACGGGAGAGGCCCCTACGAGCAGTACTTC | CASSQDDGRGPYEQYF
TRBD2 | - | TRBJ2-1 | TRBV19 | TGTGCCAGTGGGGAGCGGGAGGGCTATGGTGAGCAGTTCTTC | CASGEREGYGEQFF
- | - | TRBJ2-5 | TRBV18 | TGTGCCAGCTCACCAATCTGGCAGGGTTCAAATGAGCAGTACTTC | CASSPIWQGSNEQYF
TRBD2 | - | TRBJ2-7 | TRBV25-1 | TGTGCCAGCAGGGCGGGGGGTAAATCCGCCTACGAGCAGTACTTC | CASRAGGKSAYEQYF
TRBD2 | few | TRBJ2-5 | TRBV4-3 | TGCGCCAGCAGCCAAGAGTTTGGACTAGCGGGGGTAAAGGAGACCCAGTACTTC | CASSQEFGLAGVKETQYF
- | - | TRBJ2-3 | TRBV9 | TGTGCCAGCAGCGCCCAGGTGGGGGCCACAGATACGCAGTATTTT | CASSAQVGATDTQYF
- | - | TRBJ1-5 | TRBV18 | TGTGCCAGCTCATTTTATCCAGATCAGCCCCAGCATTTT | CASSFYPDQPQHF
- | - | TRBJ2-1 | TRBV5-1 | TGCGCCAGCAGCTTGGCGGGCTGGGGGCGAAGGTCCAGCAATGAGCAGTTCTTC | CASSLAGWGRRSSNEQFF
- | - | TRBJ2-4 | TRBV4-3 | TGCGCCAGCAGCCCCCATGGGGGTCGGCACGCGGGGGCCAAAAACATTCAGTACTTC | CASSPHGGRHAGAKNIQYF
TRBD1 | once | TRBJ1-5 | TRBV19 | TGTGCCAGTAGTATTAGGACAGGGGACCTCGGCAATCAGCCCCAGCATTTT | CASSIRTGDLGNQPQHF
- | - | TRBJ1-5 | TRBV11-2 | TGTGCCAGCAGCTTTACGGGGAATCAGCCCCAGCATTTT | CASSFTGNQPQHF
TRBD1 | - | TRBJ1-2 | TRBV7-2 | TGTGCCAGCAGCTTAACAGGGGATAGGTATGGCTACACCTTC | CASSLTGDRYGYTF
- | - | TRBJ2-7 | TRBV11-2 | TGTGCCAGCAGCTTAGTTCCTGACCGGAGGGAGCAGTACTTC | CASSLVPDRREQYF
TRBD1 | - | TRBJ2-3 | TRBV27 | TGTGCCAGCAGTTTACTCGGACAGGGCGAAGATACGCAGTATTTT | CASSLLGQGEDTQYF
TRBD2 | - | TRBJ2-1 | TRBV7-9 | TGTGCCAGCAGCTTAGCCGGGACTAGCACCCACAATGAGCAGTTCTTC | CASSLAGTSTHNEQFF
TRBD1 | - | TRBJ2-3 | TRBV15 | TGTGCCACCAGCATGGCCTGGACAGGTCATAGCACAGATACGCAGTATTTT | CATSMAWTGHSTDTQYF
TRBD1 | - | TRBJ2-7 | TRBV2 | TGTGCCAGCGCGTACCCAACAACAGGGGATTTGGCCTACGAGCAGTACTTC | CASAYPTTGDLAYEQYF
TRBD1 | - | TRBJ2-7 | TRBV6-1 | TGTGCCAGCAGTGAAGGTAGTACAGGGGAGTACGAGCAGTACTTC | CASSEGSTGEYEQYF
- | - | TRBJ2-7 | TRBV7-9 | TGTTCCAGCAGTTCGACAGGCTACCCCTACGAGCAGTACTTC | CSSSSTGYPYEQYF
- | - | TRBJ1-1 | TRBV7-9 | TGTGCCAGCAGCTATGGGGGCGGCGGTGAAGCTTTCTTT | CASSYGGGGEAFF
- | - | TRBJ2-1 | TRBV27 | TGTGCCAGCAGTTCTCTAATGCGCAACAATGAGCAGTTCTTC | CASSSLMRNNEQFF
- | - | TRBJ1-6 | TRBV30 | TGTGCGATGGTGAGGGGGAACCATAATTCACCCCTCCACTTT | CAMVRGNHNSPLHF
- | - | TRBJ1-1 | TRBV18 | TGTGCCAGCTCGACCGGGTGGAACGCTGAAGCTTTCTTT | CASSTGWNAEAFF
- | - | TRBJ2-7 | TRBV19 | TGTGCCAGTAGTACCAGGGACAAGGGGATCGAGCAGTACTTC | CASSTRDKGIEQYF
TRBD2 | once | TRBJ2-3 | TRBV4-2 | TGTGCCAGCCGCTCCCTAGCGGGAGAAGATACGCAGTATTTT | CASRSLAGEDTQYF
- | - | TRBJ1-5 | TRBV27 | TGTGCCAGCAGTTTACAGGGTAGCAATCAGCCCCAGCATTTT | CASSLQGSNQPQHF
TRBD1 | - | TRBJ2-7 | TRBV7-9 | TGTGCCAGCAGCCCCCGACAGGGGGACGAGCAGTACTTC | CASSPRQGDEQYF
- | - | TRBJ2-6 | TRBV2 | TGTGCCAGCAGTCCGGGACACCCATCCGCCCTCTCTGGGGCCAACGTCCTGACTTTC | CASSPGHPSALSGANVLTF
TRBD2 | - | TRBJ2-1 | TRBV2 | TGTGCCAGCAGCGTTAGCGGGTCCTCCTACAATGAGCAATTCTTC | CASSVSGSSYNEQFF
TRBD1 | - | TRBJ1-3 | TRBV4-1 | TGCGCCAGCAGCCAATTACCGGGACAGGGTTCGGACACCATATATTTT | CASSQLPGQGSDTIYF
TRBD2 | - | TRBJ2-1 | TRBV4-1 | TGCGCCAGCAGCGGTCTAGCGGAATACAATGAGCAGTTCTTC | CASSGLAEYNEQFF
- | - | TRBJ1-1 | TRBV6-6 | TGTGCCAGCATGCTCGGGGGAGGGAACACTGAAGCTTTCTTT | CASMLGGGNTEAFF
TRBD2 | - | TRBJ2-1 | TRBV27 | TGTGCCAGCAGTTCCTCAGCGGGAGTCACCTACAATGAGCAGTTCTTC | CASSSSAGVTYNEQFF
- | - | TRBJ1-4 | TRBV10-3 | TGTGCCATCAGCCAGACAGCTAATGAAAAACTGTTTTTT | CAISQTANEKLFF
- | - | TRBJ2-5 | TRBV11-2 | TGTGCCAGCAGCTTAGAAACCGGGGTACAAGAGACCCAGTACTTC | CASSLETGVQETQYF
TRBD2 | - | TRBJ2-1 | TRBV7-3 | TGTGCCAGCAGCGCTCTACTAGCGTCCGCTAAAGATGAGCAGTTCTTC | CASSALLASAKDEQFF
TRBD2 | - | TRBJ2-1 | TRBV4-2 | TGTGCCAGCAGCCAAGGGCGGGGGTTAGCGGATGAGCAGTTCTTC | CASSQGRGLADEQFF
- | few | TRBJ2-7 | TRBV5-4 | TGTGCCAGCAGCTCCCCTAGTCGGAGCTCCTACGAGCAGTACTTC | CASSSPSRSSYEQYF
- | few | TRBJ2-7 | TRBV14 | TGTGCCAGCAGCCAAGAATACTCCCTTCACTACGAGCAGTACTTC | CASSQEYSLHYEQYF
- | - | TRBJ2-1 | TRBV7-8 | TGTGCCAGCAGCTTATCGGGTCGCAATGAGCAGTTCTTC | CASSLSGRNEQFF
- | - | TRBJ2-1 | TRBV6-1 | TGTGCCAGCAGTGTCCATAGCGCCAGCTCCTACAATGAGCAGTTCTTC | CASSVHSASSYNEQFF
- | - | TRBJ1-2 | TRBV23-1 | TGCGCCAGCAGTCAATCTTCACAGGCAGAGGCTGGGGGCTACACCTTC | CASSQSSQAEAGGYTF
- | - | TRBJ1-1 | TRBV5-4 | TGTGCCAGCAGCTGGGGCGGGGATATGAACACTGAAGCTTTCTTT | CASSWGGDMNTEAFF
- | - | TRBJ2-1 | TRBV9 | TGTGCCAGCAGCGTAGTGGTTGGGCAGGGGGAGCAGTTCTTC | CASSVVVGQGEQFF